What follows are 18 T cell receptor beta chains derived from one specimen sequenced in a study of CD8 T cells in ankylosing spondylitis. From the 5' RACE reads, TCRdb called clonotypes with MiXCR, one entry per CDR3 protein. This sample has 300,000 to 350,000 distinct CDR3 sequences, with roughly 14% found just once. The sample comprised blood, either unsorted or a sorted T cell fraction (not recorded which). These receptors all come from a male donor with ankylosing spondylitis or in good health (not recorded which).

This clonotype was recorded a few times. The CDR3 nucleotides read TGTGCCAGCAGCTGCAGGCGGATTAACTATGGCTACACCTTC. This codes for CASSCRRINYGYTF. The chain is built from TRBV7-7 and TRBJ1-2; D remains unclear. This CDR3 spans 14 amino acids. The V gene's germline CDR1 is SSHAT and CDR2 FNYEAQ (reference sequence). The ends were cut back, 4 bases at V and 1 base at J, with 10 bases in the middle.

This chain connects TRBV20-1 to TRBJ2-3; 9 bases map to TRBD1. Germline V gives CDR1 DFQATT, CDR2 SNEGSKA (reference sequence). The CDR3 is made up of 14 amino acids. V dropped 6 bases and J dropped 7; count of bases not matched to a gene: 11. CDR3 sequence: CSARVGTGLNTQYF. The CDR3 DNA reads TGCAGTGCAAGGGTGGGGACAGGGCTAAATACGCAGTATTTT.

This rearrangement joins TRBV3-1 to TRBJ2-7; D call uncertain. V lost 0 bases to trimming and J lost 3 bases, with 12 bases between them. In germline, CDR1 is LGHDT, CDR2 YNNKEL (reference sequence). The CDR3 totals 15 residues. This chain's CDR3 is CASSQDIRVFYEQYF. CDR3 DNA: TGTGCCAGCAGCCAAGATATTCGGGTCTTCTACGAGCAGTACTTC.

This clonotype was seen only a few times. The chain joins TRBV12-3 or TRBV12-4 to TRBJ1-5; 8 bases align to TRBD1. V lost 5 bases, J lost 6 bases, and 12 bases stayed unmatched. There are 16 residues in the CDR3. This CDR3 is CASSLTGQGSGQPQHF. The CDR3 nucleotides are TGTGCCAGCAGTCTGACTGGACAGGGTAGTGGTCAGCCCCAGCATTTT.

The V call is TRBV4-1, the J call TRBJ2-1; no clear D. There are 15 residues in the CDR3. Per the germline V gene, CDR1 is MGHRA and CDR2 is YSYEKL. The V and J ends lost 0 bases and 5 bases respectively, with 11 bases between them. Here the CDR3 DNA reads TGCGCCAGCAGCCAAGAGTTCCGGGCAAACAATGAGCAGTTCTTC. It is translated as CASSQEFRANNEQFF.

A few counts support this clonotype. The chain is built from TRBV15 and TRBJ2-5; TRBD2 might be the D (6 bases). Trimming left V 4 bases short and J 5 bases short, with 14 bases between. This CDR3 comprises 14 residues. CDR1 and CDR2 (germline): LNHNV, YYDKDF (reference sequence). Here the CDR3 reads CATSTRSGRETQYF. The CDR3 DNA reads as TGTGCCACCAGCACGCGCTCAGGGAGGGAGACCCAGTACTTC.

Turning to this clonotype: One end of the junction does not line up with germline, which may come from a read error. The gene calls are TRBV7-6 and TRBJ1-5, with unresolved D. The CDR3 totals 13 residues. CDR1 and CDR2 (germline): SGHVS, FNYEAQ. CDR3 bases: TGTGCCAGCAGCTTAACGGTGAATCAGCCCCATCATTTT. This codes for CASSLTVNQPHHF.

This clonotype was seen more than once but under ten times. This chain connects TRBV7-2 to TRBJ2-1, with 9 bases matching TRBD1. The CDR3 runs to 15 residues. CDR1 is SGHTA and CDR2 is FQGNSA in the germline V gene. After removal of 4 bases from V and 10 bases from J, the junction contained 11 bases not matched to a gene. The chain's CDR3 is CASSSSGTGSQEQFF. The CDR3 DNA reads as TGTGCCAGCAGCTCCTCCGGGACAGGGAGTCAAGAGCAGTTCTTC.

This chain links TRBV12-3 or TRBV12-4 with TRBJ2-2, with 9 positions matching TRBD2. J lost 5 bases, V lost 7 bases, and 8 bases had no gene match. The CDR3 has 15 residues. CDR3 nucleotide sequence: TGTGCCAGCACCCCTGACGCGGGGGGGACCGGGGAGCTGTTTTTT. The encoded protein is CASTPDAGGTGELFF.

This clonotype was seen only a few times. This chain links TRBV20-1 with TRBJ2-3, with TRBD2 identical over 7 bases. Germline lookup yields CDR1 DFQATT and CDR2 SNEGSKA (reference sequence). J gave up 3 bases and V 3 bases, and 9 bases lay outside the gene matches. This CDR3 has 15 amino acids. In nucleotides, the CDR3 is TGCAGTGCTAGGGGGCGACTAGCTGGAACAGATACGCAGTATTTT. Translating gives CSARGRLAGTDTQYF.

This clonotype was observed a handful of times. CDR3 in amino acids: CASRPWTGENTEAFF. The CDR3 DNA sequence: TGTGCCAGCAGACCTTGGACAGGGGAGAACACTGAAGCTTTCTTT. The chain is built from TRBV6-1 and TRBJ1-1, with 9 positions matching TRBD1. In germline, CDR1 is MNHNS, CDR2 SASEGT. J lost 1 base, V lost 6 bases, and 6 bases had no gene match. The CDR3 loop spans 15 amino acids.

This clonotype was counted at least ten times. The V call is TRBV5-1, the J call TRBJ2-2; no firm D call. CDR1 is SGHRS and CDR2 is YFSETQ in the germline V gene. Deletions cut 0 bases from V and 2 bases from J, with 11 bases between. The CDR3 consists of 16 residues. The CDR3 region has the DNA TGCGCCAGCAGCTTGGTAGGCCCCCGCAACACCGGGGAGCTGTTTTTT. It encodes CASSLVGPRNTGELFF.

The gene calls are TRBV11-2 and TRBJ2-7, with TRBD2 as a possible D gene (7 bases). CDR3 length: 19 amino acids. CDR1 is SGHAT and CDR2 is FQNNGV in the germline V gene. With 4 bases removed from V and 3 bases from J, the gap between germline ends came to 28 bases. In DNA, the CDR3 is TGTGCCAGCAGCTCCATGGACAGTCAACTGGGCGGGGGAATCTACGAGCAGTACTTC. This gives the protein CASSSMDSQLGGGIYEQYF.

The V gene is TRBV12-3 or TRBV12-4, the J gene TRBJ1-2, with D unresolved. V was cut by 3 bases and J by 10 bases, with 24 bases left in between. The CDR3 has 16 residues. CDR3 nucleotide sequence: TGTGCCAGCAGTTTTTTTGACCGGGTCTTAGGCTATTTCTACACCTTC. Residues: CASSFFDRVLGYFYTF.

This clonotype came up a few times. CDR3 sequence: CASSLGRGSSTDTQYF. In nucleotides, the CDR3 is TGTGCCAGCAGCTTGGGGCGCGGGTCTAGCACAGATACGCAGTATTTT. The chain links TRBV7-2 to TRBJ2-3; D could derive from TRBD1 or TRBD2 (5 bases each). The CDR3 has 16 amino acids. Per germline, CDR1 SGHTA and CDR2 FQGNSA. V was pared by 3 bases and J by 0 bases, with 13 bases between. Based on the CDR3 plus reference TRBV7-2 and TRBJ2-3, the full variable domain is GAGVSQSPSNKVTEKGKDVELRCDPISGHTALYWYRQSLGQGLEFLIYFQGNSAPDKSGLPSDRFSAERTGGSVSTLTIQRTQQEDSAVYLCASSLGRGSSTDTQYFGPGTRLTVL.

The chain couples TRBV20-1 to TRBJ2-5, with D uncertain. V lost 3 bases and J lost 2, with 16 bases in between. The CDR3 is 15 residues long. The germline V gene encodes CDR1 DFQATT and CDR2 SNEGSKA (reference sequence). The CDR3 nucleotides are TGCAGTGCTAGTATTGCGGTTCAGTCACAAGAGACCCAGTACTTC. As protein: CSASIAVQSQETQYF.

In its sample, this clonotype was seen a few times. The chain carries TRBV7-8 and TRBJ2-2, with D uncertain. The V gene lost 1 base and the J gene lost 5 bases, with 11 bases spanning the gap. The CDR3 covers 15 residues. The germline V gene has CDR1 SGHVS and CDR2 FQNEAQ. The CDR3 DNA reads TGTGCCAGCAGCTTAGAGGGCAGCTGGACCGGGGAGCTGTTTTTT. Its protein is CASSLEGSWTGELFF.

V gene TRBV4-2 combines with J gene TRBJ2-2; a weak D match, TRBD2 (6 bases). In germline, CDR1 is LGHNA, CDR2 YNFKEQ. V was clipped by 1 base and J by 6 bases, with 18 bases between them. This CDR3 comprises 17 residues. CDR3 sequence: CASSQVAGRGISGELFF. For the CDR3, the DNA is TGTGCCAGCAGCCAAGTGGCAGGACGCGGGATTTCCGGGGAGCTGTTTTTT.